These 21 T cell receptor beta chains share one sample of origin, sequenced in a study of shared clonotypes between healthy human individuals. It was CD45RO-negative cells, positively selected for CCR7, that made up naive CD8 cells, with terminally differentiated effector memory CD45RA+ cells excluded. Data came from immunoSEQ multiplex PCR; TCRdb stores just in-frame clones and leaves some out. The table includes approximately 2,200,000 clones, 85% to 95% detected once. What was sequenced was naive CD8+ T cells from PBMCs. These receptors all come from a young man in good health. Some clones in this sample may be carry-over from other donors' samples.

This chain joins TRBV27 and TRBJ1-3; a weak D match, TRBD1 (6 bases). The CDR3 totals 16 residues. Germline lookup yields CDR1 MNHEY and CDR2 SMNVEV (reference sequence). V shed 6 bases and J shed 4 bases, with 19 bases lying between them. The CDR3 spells CASSTFGGGVGNTIYF. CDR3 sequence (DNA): TGTGCCAGCAGCACCTTCGGAGGGGGAGTCGGAAACACCATATATTTT.

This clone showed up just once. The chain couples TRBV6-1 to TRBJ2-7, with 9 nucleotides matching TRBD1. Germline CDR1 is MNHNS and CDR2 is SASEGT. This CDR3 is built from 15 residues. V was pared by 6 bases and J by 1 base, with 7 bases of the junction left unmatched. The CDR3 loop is CASSDRDRVSYEQYF. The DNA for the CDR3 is TGTGCCAGCAGCGATCGGGACAGGGTGTCCTACGAGCAGTACTTC.

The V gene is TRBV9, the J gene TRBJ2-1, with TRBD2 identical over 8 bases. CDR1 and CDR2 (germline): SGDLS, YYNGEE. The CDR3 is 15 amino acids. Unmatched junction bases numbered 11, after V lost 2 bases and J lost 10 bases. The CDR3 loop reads CASSVSSGIILEQFF. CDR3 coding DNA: TGTGCCAGCAGCGTGAGTAGCGGGATTATATTGGAGCAGTTCTTC.

CDR3 protein: CATSSGTSGSTDTQYF. For the CDR3, the DNA is TGTGCCACCAGCAGTGGGACTAGCGGGTCGACAGATACGCAGTATTTT. This rearrangement joins TRBV15 to TRBJ2-3; 12 bases are shared with TRBD2. The V gene end was trimmed by 3 bases and the J gene end by 3 bases; junction bases not matched to a gene: 4. The CDR3 sequence is 16 residues long. The V gene's germline CDR1 is LNHNV and CDR2 YYDKDF (reference sequence).

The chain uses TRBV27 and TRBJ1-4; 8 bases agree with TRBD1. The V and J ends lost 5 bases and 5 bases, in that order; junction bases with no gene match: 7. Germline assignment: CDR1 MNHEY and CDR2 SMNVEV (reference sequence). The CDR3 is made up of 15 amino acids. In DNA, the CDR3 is TGTGCCAGCAGTGATTTACAGGGGGGGAATGAAAAACTGTTTTTT. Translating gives CASSDLQGGNEKLFF.

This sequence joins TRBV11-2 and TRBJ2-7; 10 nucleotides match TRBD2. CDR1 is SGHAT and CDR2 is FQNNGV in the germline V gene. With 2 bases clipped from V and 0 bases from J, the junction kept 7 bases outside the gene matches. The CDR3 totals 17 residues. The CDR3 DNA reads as TGTGCCAGCAGCTTACCAGGGACTAGCGCGATCTCCTACGAGCAGTACTTC. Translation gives CASSLPGTSAISYEQYF.

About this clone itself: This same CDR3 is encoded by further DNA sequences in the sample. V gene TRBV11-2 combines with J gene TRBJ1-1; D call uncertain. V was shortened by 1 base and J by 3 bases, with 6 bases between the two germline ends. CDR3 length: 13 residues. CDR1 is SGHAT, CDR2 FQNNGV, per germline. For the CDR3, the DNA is TGTGCCAGCAGCTTAGGCAGTTACACTGAAGCTTTCTTT. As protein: CASSLGSYTEAFF.

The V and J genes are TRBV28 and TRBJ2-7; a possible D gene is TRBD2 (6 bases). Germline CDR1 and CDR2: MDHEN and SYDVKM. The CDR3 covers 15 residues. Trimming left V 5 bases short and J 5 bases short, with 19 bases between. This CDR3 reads CASSQNAAGGHEQYF. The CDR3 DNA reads TGTGCCAGCAGTCAAAATGCAGCCGGGGGACACGAGCAGTACTTC.

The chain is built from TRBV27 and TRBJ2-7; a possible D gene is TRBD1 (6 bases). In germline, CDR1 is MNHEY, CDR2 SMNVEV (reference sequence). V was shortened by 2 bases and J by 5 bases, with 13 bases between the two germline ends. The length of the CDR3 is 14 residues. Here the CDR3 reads CASSLRPKGDEQYF. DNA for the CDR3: TGTGCCAGCAGTTTACGCCCGAAGGGGGACGAGCAGTACTTC.

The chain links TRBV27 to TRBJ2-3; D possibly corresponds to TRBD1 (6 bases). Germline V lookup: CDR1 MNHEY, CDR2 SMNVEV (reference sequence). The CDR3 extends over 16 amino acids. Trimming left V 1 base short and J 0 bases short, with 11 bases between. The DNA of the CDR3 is TGTGCCAGCAGTTTATTGGGGGCAAGAAGCACAGATACGCAGTATTTT. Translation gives CASSLLGARSTDTQYF.

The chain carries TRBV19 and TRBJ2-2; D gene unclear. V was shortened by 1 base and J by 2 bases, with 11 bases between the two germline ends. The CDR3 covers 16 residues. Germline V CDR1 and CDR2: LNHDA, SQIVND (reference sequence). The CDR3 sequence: CASSIGWQANTGELFF. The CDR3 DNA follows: TGTGCCAGTAGTATAGGGTGGCAGGCAAACACCGGGGAGCTGTTTTTT.

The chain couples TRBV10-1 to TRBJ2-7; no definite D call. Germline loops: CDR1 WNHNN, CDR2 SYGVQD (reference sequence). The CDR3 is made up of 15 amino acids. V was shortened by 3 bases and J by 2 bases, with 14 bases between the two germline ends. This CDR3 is CASSDSGAPTYEQYF. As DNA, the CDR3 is TGCGCCAGCAGTGACTCGGGCGCACCAACCTACGAGCAGTACTTC.

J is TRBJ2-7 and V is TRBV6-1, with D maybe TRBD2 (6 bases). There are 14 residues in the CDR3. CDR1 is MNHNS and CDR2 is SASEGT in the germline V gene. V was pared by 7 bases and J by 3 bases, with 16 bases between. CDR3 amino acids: CASTLGDSGYEQYF. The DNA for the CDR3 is TGTGCCAGCACTCTGGGAGATAGCGGCTACGAGCAGTACTTC.

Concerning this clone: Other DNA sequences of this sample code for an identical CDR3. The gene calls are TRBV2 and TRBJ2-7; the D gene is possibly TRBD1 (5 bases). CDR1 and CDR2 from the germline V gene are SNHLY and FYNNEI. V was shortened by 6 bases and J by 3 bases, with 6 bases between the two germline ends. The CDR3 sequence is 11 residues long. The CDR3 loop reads CASSDSYEQYF. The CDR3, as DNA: TGTGCCAGCAGCGACAGCTACGAGCAGTACTTC. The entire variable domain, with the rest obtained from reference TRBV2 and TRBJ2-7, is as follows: EPEVTQTPSHQVTQMGQEVILRCVPISNHLYFYWYRQILGQKVEFLVSFYNNEISEKSEIFDDQFSVERPDGSNFTLKIRSTKLEDSAMYFCASSDSYEQYFGPGTRLTVT.

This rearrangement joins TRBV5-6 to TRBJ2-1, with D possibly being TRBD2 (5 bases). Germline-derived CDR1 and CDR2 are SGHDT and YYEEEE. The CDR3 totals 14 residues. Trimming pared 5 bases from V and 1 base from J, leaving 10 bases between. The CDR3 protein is CASRNSDSYNEQFF. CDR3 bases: TGTGCCAGCAGGAATAGCGATTCCTACAATGAGCAGTTCTTC.

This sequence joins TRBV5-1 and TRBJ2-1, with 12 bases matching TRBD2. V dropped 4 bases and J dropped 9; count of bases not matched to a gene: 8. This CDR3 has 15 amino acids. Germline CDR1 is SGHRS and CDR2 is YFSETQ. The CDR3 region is CASSQSSGRVSEQFF. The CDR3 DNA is TGCGCCAGCAGCCAGTCTAGCGGGAGGGTGAGTGAGCAGTTCTTC.

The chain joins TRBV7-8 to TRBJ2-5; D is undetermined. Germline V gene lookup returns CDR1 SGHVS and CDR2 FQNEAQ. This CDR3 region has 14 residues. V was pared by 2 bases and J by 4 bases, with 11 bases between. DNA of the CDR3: TGTGCCAGCAGCTTATTAAGGCTCCCAGAGACCCAGTACTTC. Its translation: CASSLLRLPETQYF.

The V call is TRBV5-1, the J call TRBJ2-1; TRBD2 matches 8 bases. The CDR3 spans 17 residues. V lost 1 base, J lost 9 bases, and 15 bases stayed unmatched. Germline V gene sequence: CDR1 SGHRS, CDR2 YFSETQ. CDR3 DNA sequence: TGCGCCAGCAGCTTGCGGGCGGGAGGTACCCTCGGAGGTGAGCAGTTCTTC. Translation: CASSLRAGGTLGGEQFF.

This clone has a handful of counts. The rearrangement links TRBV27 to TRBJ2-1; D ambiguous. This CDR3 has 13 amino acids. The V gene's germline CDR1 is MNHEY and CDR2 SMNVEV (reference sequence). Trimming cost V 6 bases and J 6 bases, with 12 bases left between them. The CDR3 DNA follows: TGTGCCAGCAGCAATCAAAGAGGCAATGAGCAGTTCTTC. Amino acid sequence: CASSNQRGNEQFF.

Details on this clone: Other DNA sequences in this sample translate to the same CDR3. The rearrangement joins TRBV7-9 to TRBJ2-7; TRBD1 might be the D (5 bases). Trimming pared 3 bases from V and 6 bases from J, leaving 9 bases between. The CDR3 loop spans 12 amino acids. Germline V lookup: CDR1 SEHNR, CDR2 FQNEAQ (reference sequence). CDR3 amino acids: CASSLGRGEQYF. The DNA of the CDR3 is TGTGCCAGCAGCTTGGGTAGGGGCGAGCAGTACTTC.

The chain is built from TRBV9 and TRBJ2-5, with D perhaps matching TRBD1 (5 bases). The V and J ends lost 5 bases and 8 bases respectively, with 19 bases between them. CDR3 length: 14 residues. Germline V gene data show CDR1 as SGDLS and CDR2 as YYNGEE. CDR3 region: CASSQELQGATQYF. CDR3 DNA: TGTGCCAGCAGTCAGGAACTCCAAGGGGCCACCCAGTACTTC.